Presented here are 2 T cell receptor beta chains from one specimen sequenced in a study of T-cell reconstitution after alpha-beta-depleted transplantation in children. Preparation of the TCRbeta library was carried out with unique molecular identifiers. TCRdb passed the PCR reads through MiXCR, listing each CDR3 protein once. The sample yields 480,000 or so distinct CDR3 sequences, over 9.5% seen once. The input for sequencing was PBMCs, taken before TCRalphabeta/CD19-depleted stem cell transplant. All receptors derive from a child aged 2-15 years with inherited bone marrow failure, due to receive a stem cell transplant.

This chain uses TRBV4-3 with TRBJ2-5, with a weak D call TRBD2 (5 bases). V was shortened by 0 bases and J by 5 bases, with 10 bases between the two germline ends. This CDR3 contains 14 residues. The germline V gene encodes CDR1 LGHNA and CDR2 YSLEER. The CDR3 spells CASSQEAGGETQYF. The CDR3 nucleotides read TGCGCCAGCAGCCAAGAGGCGGGTGGGGAGACCCAGTACTTC.

The chain has TRBV24-1 and TRBJ2-7; D might be TRBD1 (6 bases). Trimming left V 7 bases short and J 6 bases short, with 18 bases between. CDR3 length: 14 residues. Germline assignment: CDR1 KGHDR and CDR2 SFDVKD. DNA for the CDR3: TGTGCCACCAGCCATCCAGCCGCAGGGGCCGAGCAGTACTTC. Its translation: CATSHPAAGAEQYF.